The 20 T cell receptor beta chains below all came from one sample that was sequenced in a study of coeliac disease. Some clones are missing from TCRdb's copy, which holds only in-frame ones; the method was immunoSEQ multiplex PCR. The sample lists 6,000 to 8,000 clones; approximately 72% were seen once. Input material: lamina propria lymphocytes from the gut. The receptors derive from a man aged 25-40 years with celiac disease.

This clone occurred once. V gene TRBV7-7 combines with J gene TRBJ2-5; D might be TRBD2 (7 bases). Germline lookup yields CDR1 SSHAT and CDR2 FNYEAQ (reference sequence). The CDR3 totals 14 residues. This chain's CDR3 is CAVGGAGQGETQYF. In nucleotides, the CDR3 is TGTGCTGTAGGGGGGGCAGGCCAAGGGGAGACCCAGTACTTC.

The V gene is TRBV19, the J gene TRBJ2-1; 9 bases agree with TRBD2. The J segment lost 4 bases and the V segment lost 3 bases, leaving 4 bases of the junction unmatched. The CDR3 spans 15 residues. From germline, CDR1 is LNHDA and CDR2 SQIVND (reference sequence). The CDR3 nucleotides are TGTGCCAGTAGTATGACTAGCGGATCATACAATGAGCAGTTCTTC. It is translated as CASSMTSGSYNEQFF. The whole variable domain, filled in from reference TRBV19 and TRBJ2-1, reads DGGITQSPKYLFRKEGQNVTLSCEQNLNHDAMYWYRQDPGQGLRLIYYSQIVNDFQKGDIAEGYSVSREKKESFPLTVTSAQKNPTAFYLCASSMTSGSYNEQFFGPGTRLTVL.

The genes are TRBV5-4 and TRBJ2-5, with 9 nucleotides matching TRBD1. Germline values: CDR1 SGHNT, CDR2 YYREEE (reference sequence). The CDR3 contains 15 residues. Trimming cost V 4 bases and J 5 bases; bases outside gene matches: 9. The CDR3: CASSQGGTGWETQYF. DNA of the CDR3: TGTGCCAGCAGCCAAGGAGGGACAGGGTGGGAGACCCAGTACTTC.

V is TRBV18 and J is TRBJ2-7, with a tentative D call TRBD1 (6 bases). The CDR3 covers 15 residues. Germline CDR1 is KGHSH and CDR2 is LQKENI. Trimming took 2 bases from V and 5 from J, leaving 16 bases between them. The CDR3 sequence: CASSPSAGDLNEQYF. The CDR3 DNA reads TGTGCCAGCTCACCATCCGCAGGGGATCTAAACGAGCAGTACTTC.

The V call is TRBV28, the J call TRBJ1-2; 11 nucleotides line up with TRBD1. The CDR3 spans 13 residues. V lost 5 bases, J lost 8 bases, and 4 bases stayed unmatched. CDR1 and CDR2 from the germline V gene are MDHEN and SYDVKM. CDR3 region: CASSRTGGEGYTF. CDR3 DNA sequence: TGTGCCAGCAGTCGGACAGGGGGCGAAGGCTACACCTTC.

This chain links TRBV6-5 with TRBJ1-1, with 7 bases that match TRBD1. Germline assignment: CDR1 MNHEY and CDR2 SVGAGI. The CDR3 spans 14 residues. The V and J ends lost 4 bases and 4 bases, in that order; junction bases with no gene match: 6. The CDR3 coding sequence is TGTGCCAGCAGTTCTTGGACAGGAGGCACTGAAGCTTTCTTT. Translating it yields CASSSWTGGTEAFF.

The CDR3 nucleotides are TGTGCCAGCAGCTTAGGGGGAGGTTCCTACGAGCAGTACTTC. Its protein product is CASSLGGGSYEQYF. The chain is built from TRBV7-9 and TRBJ2-7; the D gene is possibly TRBD2 (6 bases). V was pared by 1 base and J by 1 base, with 8 bases between. Germline V lookup: CDR1 SEHNR, CDR2 FQNEAQ (reference sequence). CDR3 size: 14 residues.

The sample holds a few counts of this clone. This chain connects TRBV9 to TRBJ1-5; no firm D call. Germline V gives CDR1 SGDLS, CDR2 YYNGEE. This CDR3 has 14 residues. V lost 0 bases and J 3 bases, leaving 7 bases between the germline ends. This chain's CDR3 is CASSVDPDNQPQHF. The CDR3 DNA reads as TGTGCCAGCAGCGTAGACCCAGACAATCAGCCCCAGCATTTT. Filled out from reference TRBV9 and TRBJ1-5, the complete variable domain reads DSGVTQTPKHLITATGQRVTLRCSPRSGDLSVYWYQQSLDQGLQFLIQYYNGEERAKGNILERFSAQQFPDLHSELNLSSLELGDSALYFCASSVDPDNQPQHFGDGTRLSIL.

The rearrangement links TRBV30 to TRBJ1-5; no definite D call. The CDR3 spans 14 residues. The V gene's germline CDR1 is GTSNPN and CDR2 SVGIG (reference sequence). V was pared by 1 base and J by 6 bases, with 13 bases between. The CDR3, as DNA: TGTGCCTGGAGTGATACTAACTTGGGTCAGCCCCAGCATTTT. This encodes CAWSDTNLGQPQHF.

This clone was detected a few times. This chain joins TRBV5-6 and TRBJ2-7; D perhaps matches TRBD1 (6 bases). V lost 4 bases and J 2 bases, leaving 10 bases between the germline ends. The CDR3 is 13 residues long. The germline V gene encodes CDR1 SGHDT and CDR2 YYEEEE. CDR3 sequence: CASSSRGAYEQYF. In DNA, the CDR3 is TGTGCCAGCAGCAGCAGGGGAGCCTACGAGCAGTACTTC.

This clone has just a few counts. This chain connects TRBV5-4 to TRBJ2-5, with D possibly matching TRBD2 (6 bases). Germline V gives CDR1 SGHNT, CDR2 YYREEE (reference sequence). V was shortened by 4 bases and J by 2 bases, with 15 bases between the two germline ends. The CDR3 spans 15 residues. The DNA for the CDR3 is TGTGCCAGCAGCCCCGAGGGGCGGGGACAAGAGACCCAGTACTTC. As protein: CASSPEGRGQETQYF.

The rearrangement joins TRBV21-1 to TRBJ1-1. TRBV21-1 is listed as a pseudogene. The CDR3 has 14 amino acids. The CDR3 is CAIAPRKRGTEAFF. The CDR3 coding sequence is TGTGCCATTGCACCTCGGAAACGAGGGACTGAAGCTTTCTTT.

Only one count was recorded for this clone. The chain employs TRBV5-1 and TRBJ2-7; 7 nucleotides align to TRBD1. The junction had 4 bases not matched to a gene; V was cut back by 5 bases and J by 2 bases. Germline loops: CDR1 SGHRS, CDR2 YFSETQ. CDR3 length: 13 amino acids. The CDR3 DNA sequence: TGCGCCAGCAGGGCCGGGACAGCCTACGAGCAGTACTTC. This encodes CASRAGTAYEQYF.

The CDR3 region has the DNA TGTGCCAGCGGGCCTAGCGGGTATGTGGACGAGCAGTACTTC. The encoded protein is CASGPSGYVDEQYF. V and J are TRBV7-9 and TRBJ2-7; the match to TRBD2 covers 8 bases. The CDR3 spans 14 residues. Looked up from germline, CDR1 is SEHNR and CDR2 is FQNEAQ (reference sequence). V shed 8 bases and J 5 bases; nucleotides not matched to a gene: 11.

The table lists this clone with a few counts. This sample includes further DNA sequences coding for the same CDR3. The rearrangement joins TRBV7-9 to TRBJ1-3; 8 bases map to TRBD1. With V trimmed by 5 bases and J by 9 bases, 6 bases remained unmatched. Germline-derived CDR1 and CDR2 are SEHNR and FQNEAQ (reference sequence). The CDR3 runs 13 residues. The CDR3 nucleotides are TGTGCCAGCAGCCCAGGACAGGGTTTCACCATATATTTT. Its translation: CASSPGQGFTIYF.

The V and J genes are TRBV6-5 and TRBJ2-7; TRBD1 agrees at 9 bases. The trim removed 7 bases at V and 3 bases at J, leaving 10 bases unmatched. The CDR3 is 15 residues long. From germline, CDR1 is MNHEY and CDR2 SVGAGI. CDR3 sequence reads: CASKVTGGIGYEQYF. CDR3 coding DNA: TGTGCCAGCAAGGTCACAGGGGGCATAGGCTACGAGCAGTACTTC.

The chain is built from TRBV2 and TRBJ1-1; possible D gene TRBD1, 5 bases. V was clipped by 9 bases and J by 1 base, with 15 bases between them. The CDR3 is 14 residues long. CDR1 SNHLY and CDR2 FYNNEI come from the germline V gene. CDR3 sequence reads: CASAIQGPNTEAFF. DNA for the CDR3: TGTGCCAGTGCAATTCAGGGCCCGAACACTGAAGCTTTCTTT.

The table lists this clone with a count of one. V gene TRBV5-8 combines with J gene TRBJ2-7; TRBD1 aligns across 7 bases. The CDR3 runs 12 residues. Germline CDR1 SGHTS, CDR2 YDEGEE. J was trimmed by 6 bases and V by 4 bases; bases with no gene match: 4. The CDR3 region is CASSQTGSEQYF. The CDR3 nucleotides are TGTGCCAGCAGCCAGACAGGGTCCGAGCAGTACTTC.

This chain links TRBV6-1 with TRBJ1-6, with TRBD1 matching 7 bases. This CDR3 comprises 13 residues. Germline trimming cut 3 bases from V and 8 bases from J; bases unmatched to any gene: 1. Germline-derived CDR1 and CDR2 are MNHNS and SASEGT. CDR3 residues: CASSDRGDSPLHF. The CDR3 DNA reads TGTGCCAGCAGTGACAGGGGGGATTCACCCCTCCACTTT.

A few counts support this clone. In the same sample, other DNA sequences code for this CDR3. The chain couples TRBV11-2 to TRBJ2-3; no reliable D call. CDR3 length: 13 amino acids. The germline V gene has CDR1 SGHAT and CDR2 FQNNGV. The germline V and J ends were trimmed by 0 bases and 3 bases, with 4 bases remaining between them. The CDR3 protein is CASSLDLTDTQYF. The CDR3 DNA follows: TGTGCCAGCAGCTTAGATTTAACAGATACGCAGTATTTT.